The 19 T cell receptor beta chains presented below share a single source sample, sequenced in a study of blood T cell repertoires in COVID-19 (TCRdb year 2020). Receptor libraries were prepared by the immunoSEQ multiplex PCR assay. TCRdb limited this immuneACCESS table to in-frame rearrangements with V and J called. A share of clones is missing; checked studies link under half to unresolved V genes, and the rest is unexplained. The sample data list 150,000 to 200,000 clones, and around nine tenths of these were observed just once. Jointly, the top ten make up 15% to 20% of the sample. The sequenced material came from peripheral blood. The receptors stem from a man in his 60s with active or convalescent COVID-19.

This sequence joins TRBV7-9 and TRBJ2-5; weak D call: TRBD1 (6 bases). Between the trimmed V and J ends, which lost 5 bases and 2 bases, there was a span of 12 bases. The length of the CDR3 is 14 residues. Germline loops: CDR1 SEHNR, CDR2 FQNEAQ (reference sequence). The CDR3, as DNA: TGTGCCAGCAGCCCAGTGGACAGTCAAGAGACCCAGTACTTC. This codes for CASSPVDSQETQYF.

This sequence joins TRBV12-5 and TRBJ2-4, with 13 bases aligning to TRBD2. V shed 0 bases, J shed 1 base, and the junction held 18 bases outside the gene matches. Germline loops: CDR1 LGHNT, CDR2 FRNRAP. The CDR3 is 23 residues long. CDR3 nucleotides: TGTGCTAGTGGTTTGGTACTTGGGGTCGCCGGGACTAGCGGGAAGGGGGCCAAAAACATTCAGTACTTC. Encoded protein: CASGLVLGVAGTSGKGAKNIQYF.

The rearrangement links TRBV30 to TRBJ2-5; 11 positions agree with TRBD2. J was trimmed by 2 bases and V by 1 base; bases with no gene match: 18. Germline CDR1 is GTSNPN and CDR2 is SVGIG (reference sequence). The CDR3 consists of 20 residues. The CDR3 spells CAWSAGLADYPYGLQETQYF. The CDR3 DNA is TGTGCCTGGAGTGCGGGACTAGCGGATTACCCTTACGGCTTACAAGAGACCCAGTACTTC. The entire variable domain, with the rest obtained from reference TRBV30 and TRBJ2-5, is as follows: SQTIHQWPATLVQPVGSPLSLECTVEGTSNPNLYWYRQAAGRGLQLLFYSVGIGQISSEVPQNLSASRPQDRQFILSSKKLLLSDSGFYLCAWSAGLADYPYGLQETQYFGPGTRLLVL.

The chain recombines TRBV5-1 with TRBJ2-2; 12 bases map to TRBD2. The CDR3 covers 18 residues. Germline CDR1 is SGHRS and CDR2 is YFSETQ. With V trimmed by 0 bases and J by 0 bases, 3 bases remained unmatched. The CDR3 spells CASSLVSSGRANTGELFF. CDR3 nucleotides: TGCGCCAGCAGCTTGGTGTCTAGCGGGAGGGCGAACACCGGGGAGCTGTTTTTT.

The rearrangement joins TRBV5-1 to TRBJ2-3, with 11 positions matching TRBD2. V trimming: 5 bases; J trimming: 6 bases; junction bases outside the gene matches: 5. The CDR3 length is 14 residues. Germline loops: CDR1 SGHRS, CDR2 YFSETQ. The CDR3 reads CASRAGLAVDTQYF. CDR3 coding DNA: TGCGCCAGCAGGGCGGGACTAGCGGTGGATACGCAGTATTTT.

The rearrangement links TRBV10-3 to TRBJ2-1; 10 bases line up with TRBD2. The germline gives CDR1 ENHRY, CDR2 SYGVKD. The CDR3 covers 16 residues. J gave up 2 bases and V 2 bases, and 3 bases lay outside the gene matches. CDR3 amino acids: CAISESGGAPYNEQFF. The CDR3 bases are TGTGCCATCAGTGAGAGCGGGGGGGCCCCCTACAATGAGCAGTTCTTC.

The genes are TRBV5-5 and TRBJ2-1; 7 bases line up with TRBD1. Germline V gives CDR1 SGHKS, CDR2 YYEKEE (reference sequence). This CDR3 is 15 amino acids long. With 1 base clipped from V and 2 bases from J, the junction kept 3 bases outside the gene matches. Here the CDR3 DNA reads TGTGCCAGCAGCTTGTCCGACAGGGCCTACAATGAGCAGTTCTTC. Its translation is CASSLSDRAYNEQFF.

The rearrangement joins TRBV2 to TRBJ1-5; the D gene is possibly TRBD1 (5 bases). V was pared by 2 bases and J by 3 bases, with 11 bases between. The CDR3 contains 15 residues. Per the germline V gene, CDR1 is SNHLY and CDR2 is FYNNEI. The CDR3 region is CASSEQGSFNQPQHF. The CDR3 coding sequence is TGTGCCAGCAGTGAACAGGGATCTTTCAATCAGCCCCAGCATTTT.

The V and J genes are TRBV3-1 (or the pseudogene TRBV3-2) and TRBJ2-7, with a weak D call TRBD1 (6 bases). This CDR3 is 14 amino acids long. Looked up from germline, CDR1 is LGHDT and CDR2 is YNNKEL (reference sequence). The germline V and J ends were trimmed by 1 base and 4 bases, with 11 bases remaining between them. Here the CDR3 reads CASSQVAGVYEQYF. In DNA form, the CDR3 reads TGTGCCAGCAGCCAAGTCGCAGGGGTATACGAGCAGTACTTC.

The chain recombines TRBV5-5 with TRBJ1-1; D ambiguous. With 1 base removed from V and 7 bases from J, the gap between germline ends came to 8 bases. Germline V gives CDR1 SGHKS, CDR2 YYEKEE (reference sequence). CDR3 size: 12 residues. The CDR3 here is CASSLLRIEAFF. The CDR3, as DNA: TGTGCCAGCAGCTTGCTCCGTATTGAAGCTTTCTTT.

The chain is built from TRBV6-5 and TRBJ1-1; no firm D call. The CDR3 has 12 amino acids. V lost 6 bases and J 5 bases, leaving 10 bases between the germline ends. The germline gives CDR1 MNHEY, CDR2 SVGAGI. This CDR3 reads CASRTAETEAFF. CDR3 nucleotides: TGTGCCAGCAGAACGGCGGAGACTGAAGCTTTCTTT.

J is TRBJ2-5 and V is TRBV4-1; D perhaps matches TRBD1 (5 bases). The CDR3 spans 16 residues. Germline V gene lookup returns CDR1 MGHRA and CDR2 YSYEKL. V lost 0 bases to trimming and J lost 5 bases, with 16 bases between them. The CDR3 DNA follows: TGCGCCAGCAGCCAAGAGAGGTCAGGGTTTGTGGAGACCCAGTACTTC. Translation: CASSQERSGFVETQYF.

A word on this clone: Other nucleotide sequences from this sample produce the same CDR3. J is TRBJ1-1 and V is TRBV3-1 (or the pseudogene TRBV3-2), with 7 bases that match TRBD1. The V gene end was trimmed by 3 bases and the J gene end by 3 bases; junction bases not matched to a gene: 4. The CDR3 contains 14 residues. Germline CDR1 and CDR2: LGHDT and YNNKEL (reference sequence). CDR3 sequence reads: CASSHLTGDTEAFF. CDR3 nucleotides: TGTGCCAGCAGCCACCTCACAGGGGACACTGAAGCTTTCTTT.

This clone turned up a few times. The V and J genes are TRBV10-3 and TRBJ2-7, with D perhaps TRBD2 (6 bases). The CDR3 loop spans 13 amino acids. The germline CDR1 and CDR2 sequences are ENHRY and SYGVKD. Trimming took 5 bases from V and 3 from J, leaving 11 bases between them. The CDR3: CAISSSEGYEQYF. DNA for the CDR3: TGTGCCATCAGTTCTAGCGAGGGCTACGAGCAGTACTTC.

The V and J genes are TRBV11-3 and TRBJ2-1; D possibly corresponds to TRBD2 (6 bases). V dropped 5 bases and J dropped 7 bases, with 15 bases sitting between them. This CDR3 has 14 amino acids. Germline V gene sequence: CDR1 SGHNT, CDR2 YENEEA. In nucleotides, the CDR3 is TGTGCCAGCAGCGGTACCGGGACTCGGAATGAGCAGTTCTTC. Translated, it gives CASSGTGTRNEQFF.

V usage is TRBV7-7 and J usage is TRBJ2-2; D call uncertain. This CDR3 region has 17 residues. CDR1 and CDR2 (germline): SSHAT, FNYEAQ (reference sequence). Trimming stripped 5 bases from V and 0 bases from J, with 16 bases between. The CDR3 protein is CASSRYVQASNTGELFF. DNA for the CDR3: TGTGCCAGCAGCCGGTACGTCCAAGCGTCGAACACCGGGGAGCTGTTTTTT.

This clone was counted between two and nine times. The chain carries TRBV4-2 and TRBJ2-1; 13 bases align to TRBD2. Germline values: CDR1 LGHNA, CDR2 YNFKEQ. The CDR3 runs to 17 residues. Trimming cost V 1 base and J 6 bases; bases outside gene matches: 6. CDR3 DNA: TGTGCCAGCAGCCAAGGACCGGGACTAGCGGGACGCAATGAGCAGTTCTTC. This gives the protein CASSQGPGLAGRNEQFF.

The chain recombines TRBV19 with TRBJ1-1, with 7 positions matching TRBD1. This CDR3 is 11 amino acids long. The junction had 5 bases not matched to a gene; V was cut back by 8 bases and J by 8 bases. The V gene's germline CDR1 is LNHDA and CDR2 SQIVND (reference sequence). The CDR3: CASWGQSEAFF. CDR3 DNA sequence: TGTGCCAGTTGGGGACAGTCCGAAGCTTTCTTT.

This clone appeared a few times. The V call is TRBV7-8, the J call TRBJ1-1, with TRBD1 matching over 8 bases. V lost 5 bases to trimming and J lost 4 bases; unmatched junction nucleotides: 18. Germline CDR1 is SGHVS and CDR2 is FQNEAQ. The CDR3 runs to 18 residues. CDR3 nucleotide sequence: TGTGCCAGCAGCAAACTCGGTCGACAGGGGTTGGGGTTCACTGAAGCTTTCTTT. As protein: CASSKLGRQGLGFTEAFF.